These 24 T cell receptor beta chains were sequenced from one sample in a study of shared clonotypes between healthy human individuals. The data were produced by immunoSEQ multiplex PCR, yet TCRdb's version contains in-frame clones alone and is incomplete. Of over a million clones in the sample, 96% are singletons; the top ten hold roughly 1.1%. Sequenced: naive CD4+ T cells sorted from blood. Subset denoted: CD45RA+ positively selected. The receptor source for this set is a man aged 25-45 years in good health.

The V and J genes are TRBV7-9 and TRBJ2-7, with a possible D match to TRBD2 (6 bases). CDR3 length: 12 residues. V was shortened by 8 bases and J by 5 bases, with 13 bases between the two germline ends. In germline, CDR1 is SEHNR, CDR2 FQNEAQ (reference sequence). The CDR3 here is CASFREIHEQYF. The CDR3 DNA reads TGTGCCAGCTTTCGGGAGATCCACGAGCAGTACTTC. Variable domain in full (rest from reference TRBV7-9 and TRBJ2-7): DTGVSQNPRHKITKRGQNVTFRCDPISEHNRLYWYRQTLGQGPEFLTYFQNEAQLEKSRLLSDRFSAERPKGSFSTLEIQRTEQGDSAMYLCASFREIHEQYFGPGTRLTVT.

The chain uses TRBV5-8 and TRBJ2-1; unclear D gene. This CDR3 contains 13 residues. Germline V gene lookup returns CDR1 SGHTS and CDR2 YDEGEE. V was pared by 2 bases and J by 8 bases, with 11 bases between. This CDR3 reads CASSFGSLDEQFF. The CDR3 DNA reads TGTGCCAGCAGCTTCGGGTCCTTGGATGAGCAGTTCTTC.

The V call is TRBV5-1, the J call TRBJ2-1, with TRBD2 identical over 7 bases. The CDR3 totals 18 residues. CDR1 and CDR2 (germline): SGHRS, YFSETQ. Trimming cost V 1 base and J 2 bases; bases outside gene matches: 12. The CDR3 spells CASSLSLSSGGTYNEQFF. Here the CDR3 DNA reads TGCGCCAGCAGCTTGTCTCTCTCTAGCGGAGGGACCTACAATGAGCAGTTCTTC.

The V gene is TRBV28, the J gene TRBJ2-4; no firm D call. The V and J ends lost 5 bases and 8 bases respectively, with 16 bases between them. Looked up from germline, CDR1 is MDHEN and CDR2 is SYDVKM. The CDR3 extends over 14 amino acids. The CDR3: CASSGRTDGDIQYF. In nucleotides, the CDR3 is TGTGCCAGCAGTGGAAGGACGGATGGGGACATTCAGTACTTC.

Notes on this clone: Other nucleotide sequences in the sample specify the same CDR3. The chain recombines TRBV6-1 with TRBJ1-1; D may be TRBD1 (5 bases). The CDR3 contains 13 residues. Trimming removed 2 bases from V and 1 base from J, with 5 bases in between. Germline V CDR1 and CDR2: MNHNS, SASEGT. The CDR3 sequence: CASSERGNTEAFF. CDR3 coding DNA: TGTGCCAGCAGTGAAAGGGGGAACACTGAAGCTTTCTTT.

The gene calls are TRBV10-3 and TRBJ1-1; D gene ambiguous. The CDR3 runs to 12 residues. Germline-derived CDR1 and CDR2 are ENHRY and SYGVKD. V was clipped by 5 bases and J by 5 bases, with 9 bases between them. The CDR3 nucleotides read TGTGCCATCAGTAGTTTCAGTACTGAAGCTTTCTTT. Translating gives CAISSFSTEAFF.

The chain links TRBV5-4 to TRBJ2-3, with 9 bases matching TRBD1. The CDR3 covers 18 residues. The junction had 14 bases not matched to a gene; V was cut back by 4 bases and J by 2 bases. Germline V lookup: CDR1 SGHNT, CDR2 YYREEE (reference sequence). The DNA of the CDR3 is TGTGCCAGCAGCCCCGGGGCCGGGACAGGGATAGTCACAGATACGCAGTATTTT. It encodes CASSPGAGTGIVTDTQYF.

The chain carries TRBV7-3 and TRBJ2-1, with D possibly TRBD2 on 5 matching bases. The CDR3 has 14 residues. Germline CDR1 reads SGHTA; CDR2 reads FQGTGA. Trimming stripped 0 bases from V and 9 bases from J, with 12 bases between. CDR3 nucleotide sequence: TGTGCCAGCAGCTTAACCCACGGGGTTAGTGAGCAGTTCTTC. Amino acids: CASSLTHGVSEQFF.

The V gene is TRBV2, the J gene TRBJ2-5; no clear D. V was pared by 11 bases and J by 1 base, with 8 bases between. Germline V gives CDR1 SNHLY, CDR2 FYNNEI. This CDR3 spans 11 amino acids. CDR3 residues: CASAGQETQYF. As DNA, the CDR3 is TGTGCCTCGGCTGGCCAAGAGACCCAGTACTTC. The full variable domain, rest sourced from reference TRBV2 and TRBJ2-5, is EPEVTQTPSHQVTQMGQEVILRCVPISNHLYFYWYRQILGQKVEFLVSFYNNEISEKSEIFDDQFSVERPDGSNFTLKIRSTKLEDSAMYFCASAGQETQYFGPGTRLLVL.

V gene TRBV5-1 combines with J gene TRBJ2-2, with TRBD2 matching 8 bases. This CDR3 is built from 16 residues. V shed 2 bases, J shed 2 bases, and the junction held 5 bases outside the gene matches. The germline V gene has CDR1 SGHRS and CDR2 YFSETQ. The CDR3 is CASSFVTSGNTGELFF. In DNA, the CDR3 is TGCGCCAGCAGCTTTGTAACTAGCGGTAACACCGGGGAGCTGTTTTTT.

The chain combines TRBV19 with TRBJ2-5; 11 nucleotides line up with TRBD2. V shed 5 bases, J shed 8 bases, and the junction held 7 bases outside the gene matches. Germline CDR1 LNHDA, CDR2 SQIVND (reference sequence). The CDR3 length is 14 residues. The CDR3 nucleotides are TGTGCCAGTAGTCAACTAGCGGGAGTAGGTACCCAGTACTTC. Translated, it gives CASSQLAGVGTQYF.

The chain links TRBV18 to TRBJ1-1; D may be TRBD1 (5 bases). V was shortened by 3 bases and J by 10 bases, with 15 bases between the two germline ends. The germline V gene encodes CDR1 KGHSH and CDR2 LQKENI. The CDR3 spans 13 residues. CDR3 sequence reads: CASSPKTARVAFF. The CDR3 DNA reads TGTGCCAGCTCACCTAAGACAGCCCGAGTAGCTTTCTTT.

This sequence joins TRBV5-6 and TRBJ2-5, with D maybe TRBD1 (6 bases). V dropped 0 bases and J dropped 1 base, with 7 bases sitting between them. The CDR3 has 14 residues. Germline-derived CDR1 and CDR2 are SGHDT and YYEEEE. The CDR3 sequence is CASSLGTAQETQYF. DNA of the CDR3: TGTGCCAGCAGCTTGGGGACAGCCCAAGAGACCCAGTACTTC.

Regarding this clone: Other DNA sequences of this sample code for an identical CDR3. This sequence joins TRBV5-6 and TRBJ2-5; 7 nucleotides line up with TRBD2. Germline trimming cut 0 bases from V and 4 bases from J; bases unmatched to any gene: 3. The CDR3 loop spans 14 amino acids. Germline CDR1 SGHDT, CDR2 YYEEEE. DNA for the CDR3: TGTGCCAGCAGCTTGGTCCCGGGAGGAGAGACCCAGTACTTC. Translated, it gives CASSLVPGGETQYF.

V is TRBV18 and J is TRBJ2-5; D not resolved. Between the trimmed V and J ends, which lost 0 bases and 2 bases, there was a span of 7 bases. The CDR3 runs to 14 residues. Germline V lookup: CDR1 KGHSH, CDR2 LQKENI. CDR3 residues: CASSPPAFQETQYF. In DNA, the CDR3 is TGTGCCAGCTCACCACCGGCCTTTCAAGAGACCCAGTACTTC.

This rearrangement joins TRBV5-1 to TRBJ2-3; 8 bases match TRBD2. The V and J ends lost 2 bases and 5 bases, in that order; junction bases with no gene match: 4. The CDR3 is 14 amino acids. CDR1 is SGHRS and CDR2 is YFSETQ in the germline V gene. This CDR3 reads CASSFSGNRDTQYF. The CDR3 nucleotides are TGCGCCAGCAGCTTTAGCGGGAATAGAGATACGCAGTATTTT.

This clone has a single count. This rearrangement joins TRBV9 to TRBJ1-3, with D uncertain. The length of the CDR3 is 13 residues. Germline V lookup: CDR1 SGDLS, CDR2 YYNGEE. Between the trimmed V and J ends, which lost 5 bases and 4 bases, there was a span of 10 bases. CDR3 region: CASSIASGNTIYF. CDR3 nucleotide sequence: TGTGCCAGCAGTATAGCGTCCGGAAACACCATATATTTT.

The chain is built from TRBV6-6 and TRBJ1-4; D call uncertain. Between the trimmed V and J ends, which lost 2 bases and 4 bases, there was a span of 14 bases. Germline assignment: CDR1 MNHNY and CDR2 SVGAGI (reference sequence). CDR3 length equals 16 residues. The CDR3 reads CASSYGRKANNEKLFF. CDR3 in DNA: TGTGCCAGCAGTTACGGGCGCAAGGCCAATAATGAAAAACTGTTTTTT.

The chain carries TRBV27 and TRBJ2-7; 12 nucleotides agree with TRBD2. CDR3 size: 15 residues. From germline, CDR1 is MNHEY and CDR2 SMNVEV (reference sequence). Germline trimming cut 7 bases from V and 2 bases from J; bases unmatched to any gene: 6. CDR3 DNA sequence: TGTGCCAGCACTCTACTAGCGGGAGGTCCCTACGAGCAGTACTTC. The encoded protein is CASTLLAGGPYEQYF.

The V call is TRBV27, the J call TRBJ2-5; TRBD2 is a possible D gene (6 bases). The CDR3 covers 17 residues. The ends were cut back, 5 bases at V and 1 base at J, with 20 bases in the middle. Germline CDR1 is MNHEY and CDR2 is SMNVEV (reference sequence). The CDR3 is CASSPGTHWVRQETQYF. In nucleotides, the CDR3 is TGTGCCAGCAGTCCCGGGACTCACTGGGTCCGCCAAGAGACCCAGTACTTC.

V is TRBV7-8 and J is TRBJ2-2; a weak D match, TRBD2 (6 bases). This CDR3 comprises 13 residues. Trimming shortened V by 6 bases and J by 6 bases, and 11 bases separated the two germline ends. The germline V gene has CDR1 SGHVS and CDR2 FQNEAQ. CDR3 in amino acids: CASSRREAGELFF. For the CDR3, the DNA is TGTGCCAGCAGTCGTAGGGAGGCCGGGGAGCTGTTTTTT.

The V call is TRBV19, the J call TRBJ1-2; 9 positions agree with TRBD1. The CDR3 loop spans 14 amino acids. Looked up from germline, CDR1 is LNHDA and CDR2 is SQIVND (reference sequence). Losses at the gene ends were 4 bases for V and 4 bases for J; bases not matched to a gene: 4. CDR3 bases: TGTGCCAGTAGTAAGACAGGGGGTGGCTATGGCTACACCTTC. Protein: CASSKTGGGYGYTF.

V gene TRBV29-1 combines with J gene TRBJ2-2, with D tentatively TRBD2 (6 bases). The CDR3 loop spans 14 amino acids. CDR1 is SQVTM, CDR2 ANQGSEA, per germline. CDR3 residues: CSYRGNTNTGELFF. CDR3 in DNA: TGCAGTTACCGCGGGAATACGAACACCGGGGAGCTGTTTTTT.

The chain recombines TRBV7-9 with TRBJ2-2; 7 bases fit TRBD1. The CDR3 sequence is 19 residues long. The germline gives CDR1 SEHNR, CDR2 FQNEAQ (reference sequence). The V segment lost 4 bases and the J segment 2 bases; nucleotides outside the gene matches: 16. The CDR3 DNA follows: TGTGCCAGCAGCTCGACACCAAACCGACAGGGTAGTAACACCGGGGAGCTGTTTTTT. The encoded protein is CASSSTPNRQGSNTGELFF.